This T cell receptor (beta chain) was sequenced during a study of T-cell memory formation after mild COVID-19. TCRdb re-derived calls from the 5' RACE reads in MiXCR, one entry per CDR3 protein. The sample includes approximately 170,000 distinct CDR3 sequences, over 10% seen only once; the top ten take roughly 3.3%. The V gene's germline CDR1 is SEHNR and CDR2 FQNEAQ (reference sequence). V was trimmed by 0 bases and J by 2 bases, leaving 15 bases between them. The CDR3 sequence is 17 residues long. There are a few counts of this clonotype. The chain employs TRBV7-9 and TRBJ2-3, with a tentative D call TRBD1 (5 bases). This TCR was sampled from a man younger than 35 who had mild COVID-19 (a few samples of this study predate the infection). Cell type and time point are not known. The material sequenced was PBMCs or a T cell subset sorted from them (not recorded which). The CDR3 coding sequence is TGTGCCAGCAGCTTAGCGCGCGGATCAGGGTTCACAGATACGCAGTATTTT. As protein: CASSLARGSGFTDTQYF.